The clone carrying this T cell receptor (beta chain) was detected a few times. Its target is unknown. The CDR3 loop spans 17 amino acids. Germline loops: CDR1 LNHDA, CDR2 SQIVND (reference sequence). Trimming pared 3 bases from V and 2 bases from J, leaving 19 bases between. The treatment: roughly ten-day PBMC culture with coronavirus spike peptide pools or control peptides (ViraFEST assay). Harvesting of the unexposed donor's CD4+ T cells predated the COVID-19 pandemic (2011-2018). This sample stems from a study of vaccination and CD4 T cells after COVID-19. Sequencing of cultured CD4+ T cell DNA used the Oncomine TCR Beta short-read assay. Each CDR3 protein gets one entry after TCRdb re-called the PCR reads with MiXCR. Of about 5,700 distinct CDR3 sequences in the sample, 40% were seen once.

The chain joins TRBV19 to TRBJ1-1; D is uncertain. The source of this sequence is a human donor in good health. Source material: CD4+ T cells from blood, cultured in vitro. The CDR3 region has the DNA TGTGCCAGTAGTATGAGTCTCGGGGAAAAGCGTAACACTGAAGCTTTCTTT. Translation gives CASSMSLGEKRNTEAFF.